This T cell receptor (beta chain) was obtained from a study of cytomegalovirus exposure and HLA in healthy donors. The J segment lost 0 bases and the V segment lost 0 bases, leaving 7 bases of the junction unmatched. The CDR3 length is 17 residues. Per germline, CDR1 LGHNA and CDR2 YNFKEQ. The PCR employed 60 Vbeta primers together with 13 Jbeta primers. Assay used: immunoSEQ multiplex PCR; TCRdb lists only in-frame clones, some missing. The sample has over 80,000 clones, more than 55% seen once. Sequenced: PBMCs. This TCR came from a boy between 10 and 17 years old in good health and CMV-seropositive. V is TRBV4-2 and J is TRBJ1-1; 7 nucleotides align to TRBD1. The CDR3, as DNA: TGTGCCAGCAGCCAAGATACCCGACAGGGTCTGAACACTGAAGCTTTCTTT. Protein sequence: CASSQDTRQGLNTEAFF.